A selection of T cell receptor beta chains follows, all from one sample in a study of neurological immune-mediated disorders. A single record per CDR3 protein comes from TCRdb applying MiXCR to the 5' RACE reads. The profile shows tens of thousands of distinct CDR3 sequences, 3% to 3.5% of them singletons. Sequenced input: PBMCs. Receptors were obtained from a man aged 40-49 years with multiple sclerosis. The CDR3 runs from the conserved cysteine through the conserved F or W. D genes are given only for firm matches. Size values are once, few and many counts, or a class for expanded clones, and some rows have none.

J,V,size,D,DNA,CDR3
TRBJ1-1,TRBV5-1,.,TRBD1,TGCGCCAGCAGCGTGACAGGGAACGCTGAAGCTTTCTTT,CASSVTGNAEAFF
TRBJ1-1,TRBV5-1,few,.,TGCGCCAGCAGCTTGGCGGGTTATACTGAAGCTTTCTTT,CASSLAGYTEAFF
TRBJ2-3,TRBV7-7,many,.,TGTGCCAGCAGCCCCCTCGACAGCGTTAGCACAGATACGCAGTATTTT,CASSPLDSVSTDTQYF
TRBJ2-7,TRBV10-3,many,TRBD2,TGTGCCATCAGTGAGTCGTTCAGCGGGAGATTACGAGGGCAGTACTTC,CAISESFSGRLRGQYF
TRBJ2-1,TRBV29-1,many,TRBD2,TGCAGCTCACTTAGCGGGATGACCTACAATGAGCAGTTCTTC,CSSLSGMTYNEQFF
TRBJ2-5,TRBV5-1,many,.,TGCGCCAGCAGGGAAGGGGTGGGTCAAGAGACCCAGTACTTC,CASREGVGQETQYF
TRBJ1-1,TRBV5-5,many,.,TGTGCCAGCAGCTCACGGACAGTGAACACTGAAGCTTTCTTT,CASSSRTVNTEAFF
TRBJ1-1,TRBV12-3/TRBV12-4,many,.,TGTGCCAGCACCCGGGGCGGCGGGGGCACTGAAGCTTTCTTT,CASTRGGGGTEAFF
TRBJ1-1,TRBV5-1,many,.,TGCGCCAGCAGCTCGATAAGGAACACTGAAGCTTTCTTT,CASSSIRNTEAFF
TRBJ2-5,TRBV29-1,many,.,TGCAGCGTCTCAGATCCCGTCAGGGCCTCCGGGACCCAGTACTTC,CSVSDPVRASGTQYF
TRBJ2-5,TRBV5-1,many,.,TGCGCCAGCAGCAATGGAGAGACCCAGTACTTC,CASSNGETQYF
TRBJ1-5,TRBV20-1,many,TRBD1,TGCAGTGCTAGGGAACAGGGGGCTGGCAATCAGCCCCAGCATTTT,CSAREQGAGNQPQHF
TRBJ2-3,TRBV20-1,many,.,TGCAGTGCCCTCCTTGGATACGCTCTTACGCAGTATTTT,CSALLGYALTQYF
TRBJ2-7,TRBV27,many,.,TGTGCCAGCAGTTCCGTCGACAGCTACGAGCAGTACTTC,CASSSVDSYEQYF
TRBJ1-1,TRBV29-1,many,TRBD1,TGCAGCGTTGACGTGGGCAGACAGGGTACTGAAGCTTTCTTT,CSVDVGRQGTEAFF
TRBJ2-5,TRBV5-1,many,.,TGCGCCAGCAGCTTGGACGGGTTGGAAGAGACCCAGTACTTC,CASSLDGLEETQYF
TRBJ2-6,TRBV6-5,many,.,TGTGCCAGCAGTTACTCGATGTTGCGAGACAGGATCCCTGGGGCCAACGTCCTGACTTTC,CASSYSMLRDRIPGANVLTF
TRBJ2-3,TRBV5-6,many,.,TGTGCCAGCACCAGGAGAACAGATACGCAGTATTTT,CASTRRTDTQYF
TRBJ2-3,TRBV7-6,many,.,TGTGCCAGCAGCTTGGATTCAGATACGCAGTATTTT,CASSLDSDTQYF
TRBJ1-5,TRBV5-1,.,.,TGCGCCAGCAGCTTGGGCAGTTACGAAGATAAGACCCAGAATTTT,CASSLGSYEDKTQNF
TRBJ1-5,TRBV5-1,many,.,TGCGCCAGCAGCTCCTTCGGGGATCAGCCCCAGCATTTT,CASSSFGDQPQHF
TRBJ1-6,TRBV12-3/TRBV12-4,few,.,TGTGCCAGCAGTTTACTGGGAGAGGGTTCAACCCTCAACTTT,CASSLLGEGSTLNF
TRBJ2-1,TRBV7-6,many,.,TGTGCCAGCACCCCAGGGGGAGGGGGCATGAATGAGCAGTTCTTC,CASTPGGGGMNEQFF
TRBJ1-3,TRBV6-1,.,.,TGTGCCAGCAGTAATCGGGGCCACACGAGGTGGGGAAACACCATATATTTT,CASSNRGHTRWGNTIYF
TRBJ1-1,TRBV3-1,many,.,TGTGCCAGCAGCTTCGGTCACGGAGGCACTGAAGCTTTCTTT,CASSFGHGGTEAFF
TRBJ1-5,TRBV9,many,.,TGTGCCAGCAGCACCCCTAGACAGCCTTCCAATCAGCCCCAGCATTTT,CASSTPRQPSNQPQHF
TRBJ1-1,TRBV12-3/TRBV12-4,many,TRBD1,TGTGCCAGCAGTTTTAGACAGGGACTCACTGAAGCTTTCTTT,CASSFRQGLTEAFF
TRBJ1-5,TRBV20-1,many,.,TGCAGTGCTAGAGATGGGTCGGTCAATCAGCCCCAGCATTTT,CSARDGSVNQPQHF
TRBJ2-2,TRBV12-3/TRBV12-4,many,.,TGTGCCAGCAGCTGGACACGGGGGACAAGACGACGTACCGGGGAGCTGTTTTTT,CASSWTRGTRRRTGELFF
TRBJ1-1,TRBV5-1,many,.,TGCGCCAGCAGCTCAGGTGGGGACGGCTACACTGAAGCTTTCTTT,CASSSGGDGYTEAFF
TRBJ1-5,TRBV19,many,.,TGTGCCAGTAAACGGCCTAATCAGCCCCAGCATTTT,CASKRPNQPQHF
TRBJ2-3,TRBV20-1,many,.,TGCAGTGCTAGAGCTCTAGTAGGATGGGGAGATACGCAGTATTTT,CSARALVGWGDTQYF
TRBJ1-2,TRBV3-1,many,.,TGTGCCAGCAGCCGTTCCGTCCCCTCGGGGGGCTATGGCTACACCTTC,CASSRSVPSGGYGYTF
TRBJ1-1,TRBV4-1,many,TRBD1,TGCGCCAGCAGCCAAGATAGGGGGCTTGAAGCTTTCTTT,CASSQDRGLEAFF
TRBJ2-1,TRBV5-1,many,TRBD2,TGCGCCAGCAGCTCTAGCGGGACCACCTACAATGAGCAGTTCTTC,CASSSSGTTYNEQFF
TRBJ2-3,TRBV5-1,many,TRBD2,TGCGCCAGCAGCTTGGCCCTAGCGGGAGGCACAGATACGCAGTATTTT,CASSLALAGGTDTQYF
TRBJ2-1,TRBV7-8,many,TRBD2,TGTGCCAGCAGCCCCCGGCTAGCGGGTCACAATGAGCAGTTCTTC,CASSPRLAGHNEQFF
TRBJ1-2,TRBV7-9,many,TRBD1,TGTGCCAGCAGCCGGGACAGTAACTATGGCTACACCTTC,CASSRDSNYGYTF
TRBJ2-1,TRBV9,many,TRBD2,TGTGCCAGCAGCGTCGCGGGGACTAGCGGGAGTGAGCAGTTCTTC,CASSVAGTSGSEQFF
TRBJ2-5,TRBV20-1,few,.,TGCAGTGCTAATGGGGAGACCCAGTACTTC,CSANGETQYF
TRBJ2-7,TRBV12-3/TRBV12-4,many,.,TGTGCCAGCAGTTTAGCGGCAGGCCCCTACGAGCAGTACTTC,CASSLAAGPYEQYF
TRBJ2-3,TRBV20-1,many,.,TGCAGTGCTAGACCATCCCCGGCCACAGATACGCAGTATTTT,CSARPSPATDTQYF
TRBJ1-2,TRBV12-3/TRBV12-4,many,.,TGTGCCAGCAGTTTAAACGGGAACTATGGCTACACCTTC,CASSLNGNYGYTF
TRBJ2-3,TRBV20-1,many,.,TGCAGTGCTAGACGGGCCAGCGGACAGTCCACAGATACGCAGTATTTT,CSARRASGQSTDTQYF
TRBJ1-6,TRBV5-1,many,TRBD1,TGCGCCAGCAGCCACGGGACAGACAATTCACCCCTCCACTTT,CASSHGTDNSPLHF
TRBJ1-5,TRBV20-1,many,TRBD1,TGCAGTGCTAGAGGGGGACAGAGAAATCAGCCCCAGCATTTT,CSARGGQRNQPQHF
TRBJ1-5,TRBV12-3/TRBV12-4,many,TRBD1,TGTGCCAGCAGTTTTGCAGGGGGCGGCAATCAGCCCCAGCATTTT,CASSFAGGGNQPQHF
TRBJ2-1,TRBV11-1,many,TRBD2,TGTGCCAGCAGCCCACCGGGACTAGCTGTAAATGAGCAGTTCTTC,CASSPPGLAVNEQFF
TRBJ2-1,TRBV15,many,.,TGTGCCACCAGCAGAGGCGGAAGCTCCTACAATGAGCAGTTCTTC,CATSRGGSSYNEQFF